This TCR beta chain was recovered during a study of CD8+ T cells in alopecia areata. Study outcomes and limitations: Scalp sequencing also captures normal skin's resident alphabeta T cells. Possibly as an HLA-related effect, TCR sharing across patients appeared less clear than in mice. It was lesional scalp, especially alopecia totalis/universalis, that showed higher clonality than normal scalp.

About this clone: What it recognizes is unknown.

RNA was extracted and reverse transcribed into cDNA as the sequencing template. Sequencing used immunoSEQ multiplex PCR; TCRdb keeps in-frame clones, though not all of them. The sample carries approximately 150,000 clones, 55% recorded once. The germline V gene has CDR1 SGHRS and CDR2 YFSETQ. The length of the CDR3 is 16 residues. After removal of 0 bases from V and 2 bases from J, the junction contained 5 bases not matched to a gene. The sample was CD4+ T cells sorted from blood. The clonotype comes from a human donor in good health. The chain joins TRBV5-1 to TRBJ2-7, with 10 bases fitting TRBD2. CDR3 in DNA: TGCGCCAGCAGCTTGGACACTAGCGGGATTACCTACGAGCAGTACTTC. Its translation is CASSLDTSGITYEQYF.